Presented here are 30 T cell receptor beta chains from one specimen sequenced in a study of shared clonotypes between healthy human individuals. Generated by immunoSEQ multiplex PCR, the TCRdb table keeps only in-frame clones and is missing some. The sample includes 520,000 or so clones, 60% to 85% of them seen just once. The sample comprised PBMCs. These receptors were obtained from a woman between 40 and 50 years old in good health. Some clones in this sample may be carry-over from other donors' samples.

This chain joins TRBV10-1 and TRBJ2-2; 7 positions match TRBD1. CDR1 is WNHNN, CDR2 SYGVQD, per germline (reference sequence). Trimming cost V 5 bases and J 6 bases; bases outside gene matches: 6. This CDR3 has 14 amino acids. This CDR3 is CASSFDRVSGELFF. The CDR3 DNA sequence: TGCGCCAGCAGTTTTGACAGGGTGTCCGGGGAGCTGTTTTTT.

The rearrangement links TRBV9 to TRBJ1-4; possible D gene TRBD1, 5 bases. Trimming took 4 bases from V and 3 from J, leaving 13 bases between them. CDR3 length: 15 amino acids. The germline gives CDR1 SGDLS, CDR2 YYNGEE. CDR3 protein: CASSRGGGSNEKLFF. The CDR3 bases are TGTGCCAGCAGCAGGGGTGGAGGGTCTAATGAAAAACTGTTTTTT.

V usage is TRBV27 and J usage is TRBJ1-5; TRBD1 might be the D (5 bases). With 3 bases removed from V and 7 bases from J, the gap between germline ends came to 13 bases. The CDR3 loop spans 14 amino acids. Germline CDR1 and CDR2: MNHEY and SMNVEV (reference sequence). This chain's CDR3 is CASSLVGHSQPQHF. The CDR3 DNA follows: TGTGCCAGCAGTTTGGTGGGGCATAGCCAGCCCCAGCATTTT.

CDR3 region: CASSPGTSGRSIQYF. The CDR3 DNA follows: TGTGCCAGCTCGCCCGGGACTAGCGGGAGGAGCATTCAGTACTTC. This rearrangement joins TRBV18 to TRBJ2-4, with TRBD2 matching 15 bases. CDR3 size: 15 residues. Trimming at V came to 6 bases and at J to 9 bases, leaving 6 bases not matched to a gene. CDR1 and CDR2 (germline): KGHSH, LQKENI.

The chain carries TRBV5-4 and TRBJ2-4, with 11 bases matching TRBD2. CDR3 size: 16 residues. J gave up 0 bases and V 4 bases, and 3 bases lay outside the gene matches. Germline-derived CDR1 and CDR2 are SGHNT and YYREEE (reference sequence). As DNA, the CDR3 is TGTGCCAGCAGCGTCGGACTAGCGGGAGCCAAAAACATTCAGTACTTC. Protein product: CASSVGLAGAKNIQYF.

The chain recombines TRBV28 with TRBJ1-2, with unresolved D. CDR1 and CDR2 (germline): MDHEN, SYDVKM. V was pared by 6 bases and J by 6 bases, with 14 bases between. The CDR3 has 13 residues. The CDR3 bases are TGTGCCAGCAGCCCGGCATGGGGTAATGGCTACACCTTC. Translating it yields CASSPAWGNGYTF.

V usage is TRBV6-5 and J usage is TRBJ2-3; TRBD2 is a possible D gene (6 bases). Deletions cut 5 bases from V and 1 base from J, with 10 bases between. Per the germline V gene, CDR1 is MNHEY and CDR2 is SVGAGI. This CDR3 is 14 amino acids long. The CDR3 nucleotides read TGTGCCAGCAGTATGGCTAGCGGCACAGATACGCAGTATTTT. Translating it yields CASSMASGTDTQYF.

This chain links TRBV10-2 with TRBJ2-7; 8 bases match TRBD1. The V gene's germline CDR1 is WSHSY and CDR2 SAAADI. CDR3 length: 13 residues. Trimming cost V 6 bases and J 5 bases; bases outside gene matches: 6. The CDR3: CASRGQDFNEQYF. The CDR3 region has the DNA TGCGCCAGCAGGGGACAGGACTTCAACGAGCAGTACTTC.

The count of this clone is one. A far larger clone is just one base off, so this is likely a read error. CDR3 DNA: TGTGTCAGCAGCTTCAGAACTAGCGGACACAATGAGCAGTTCTTC. This gives the protein CVSSFRTSGHNEQFF. The V call is TRBV7-9, the J call TRBJ2-1, with 8 bases that match TRBD2. Germline values: CDR1 SEHNR, CDR2 FQNEAQ (reference sequence). The CDR3 loop spans 15 amino acids. Full variable domain (remainder filled in from reference TRBV7-9 and TRBJ2-1): DTGVSQNPRHKITKRGQNVTFRCDPISEHNRLYWYRQTLGQGPEFLTYFQNEAQLEKSRLLSDRFSAERPKGSFSTLEIQRTEQGDSAMYLCVSSFRTSGHNEQFFGPGTRLTVL.

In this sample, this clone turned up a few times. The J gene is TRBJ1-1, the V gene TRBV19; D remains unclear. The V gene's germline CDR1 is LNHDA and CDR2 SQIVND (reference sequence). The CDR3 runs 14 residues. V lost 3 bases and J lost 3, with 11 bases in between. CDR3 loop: CASSIHRVHTEAFF. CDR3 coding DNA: TGTGCCAGTAGTATTCACAGAGTCCACACTGAAGCTTTCTTT.

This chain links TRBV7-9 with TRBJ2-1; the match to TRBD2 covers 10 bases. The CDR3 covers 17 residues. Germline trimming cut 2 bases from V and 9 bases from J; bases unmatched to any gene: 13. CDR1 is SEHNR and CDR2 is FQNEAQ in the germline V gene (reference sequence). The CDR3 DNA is TGTGCCAGCAGCTTAACCCCGGGACTAGCGAGTGGGGGTGAGCAGTTCTTC. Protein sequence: CASSLTPGLASGGEQFF. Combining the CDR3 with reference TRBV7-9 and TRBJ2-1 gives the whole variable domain DTGVSQNPRHKITKRGQNVTFRCDPISEHNRLYWYRQTLGQGPEFLTYFQNEAQLEKSRLLSDRFSAERPKGSFSTLEIQRTEQGDSAMYLCASSLTPGLASGGEQFFGPGTRLTVL.

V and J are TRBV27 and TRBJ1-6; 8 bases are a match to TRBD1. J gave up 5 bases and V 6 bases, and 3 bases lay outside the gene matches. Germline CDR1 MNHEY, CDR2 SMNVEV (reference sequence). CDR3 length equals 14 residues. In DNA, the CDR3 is TGTGCCAGCAGCCCGGGACAGGATAATTCACCCCTCCACTTT. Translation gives CASSPGQDNSPLHF.

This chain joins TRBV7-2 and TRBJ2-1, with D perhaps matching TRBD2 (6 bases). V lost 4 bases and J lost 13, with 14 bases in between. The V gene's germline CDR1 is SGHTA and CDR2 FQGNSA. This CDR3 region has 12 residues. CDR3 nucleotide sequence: TGTGCCAGCAGCTCATTTGGGACTGATCAGTTCTTC. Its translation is CASSSFGTDQFF.

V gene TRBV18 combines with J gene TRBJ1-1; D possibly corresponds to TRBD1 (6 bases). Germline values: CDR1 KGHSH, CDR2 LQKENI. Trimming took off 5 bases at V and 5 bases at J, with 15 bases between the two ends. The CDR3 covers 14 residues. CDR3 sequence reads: CASSFRTEMTEAFF. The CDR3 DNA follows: TGTGCCAGCTCATTCCGGACAGAAATGACTGAAGCTTTCTTT.

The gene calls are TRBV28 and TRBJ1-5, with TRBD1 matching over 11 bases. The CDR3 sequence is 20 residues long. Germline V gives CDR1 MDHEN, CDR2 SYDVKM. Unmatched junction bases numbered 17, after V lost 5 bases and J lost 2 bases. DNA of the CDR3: TGTGCCAGCAGTCTTTCCCTCCGGACAGGGGGCGTTTTCCGCAATCAGCCCCAGCATTTT. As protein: CASSLSLRTGGVFRNQPQHF.

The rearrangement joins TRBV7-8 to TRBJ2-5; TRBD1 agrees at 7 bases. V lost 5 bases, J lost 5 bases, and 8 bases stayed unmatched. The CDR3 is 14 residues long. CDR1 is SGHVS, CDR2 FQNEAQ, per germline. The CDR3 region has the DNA TGTGCCAGCAGCCAGGACAGGTGGGATGAGACCCAGTACTTC. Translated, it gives CASSQDRWDETQYF.

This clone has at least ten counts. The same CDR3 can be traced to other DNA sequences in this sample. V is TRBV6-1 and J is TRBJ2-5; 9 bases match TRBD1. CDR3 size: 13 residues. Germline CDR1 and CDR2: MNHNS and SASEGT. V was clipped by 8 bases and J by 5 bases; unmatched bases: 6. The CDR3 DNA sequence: TGTGCCAGCCTCACAGGGGGCGCGGAGACCCAGTACTTC. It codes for CASLTGGAETQYF.

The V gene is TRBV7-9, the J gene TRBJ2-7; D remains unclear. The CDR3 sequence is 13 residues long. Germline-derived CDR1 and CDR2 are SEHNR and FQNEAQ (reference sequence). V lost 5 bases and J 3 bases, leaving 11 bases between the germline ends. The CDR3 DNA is TGTGCCAGCAGCGCGGACGTCTTCTACGAGCAGTACTTC. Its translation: CASSADVFYEQYF.

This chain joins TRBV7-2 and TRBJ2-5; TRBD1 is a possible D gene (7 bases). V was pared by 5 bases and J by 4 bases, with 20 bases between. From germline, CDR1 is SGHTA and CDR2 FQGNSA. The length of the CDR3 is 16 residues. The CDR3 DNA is TGTGCCAGCAGCCTCATCGGAGGGGGCGTGGGAGAGACCCAGTACTTC. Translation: CASSLIGGGVGETQYF.

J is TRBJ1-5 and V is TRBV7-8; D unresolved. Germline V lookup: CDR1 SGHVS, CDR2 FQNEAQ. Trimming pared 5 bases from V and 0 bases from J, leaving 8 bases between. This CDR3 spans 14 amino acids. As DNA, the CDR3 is TGTGCCAGCAGCAAACGACTTAGCAATCAGCCCCAGCATTTT. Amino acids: CASSKRLSNQPQHF.

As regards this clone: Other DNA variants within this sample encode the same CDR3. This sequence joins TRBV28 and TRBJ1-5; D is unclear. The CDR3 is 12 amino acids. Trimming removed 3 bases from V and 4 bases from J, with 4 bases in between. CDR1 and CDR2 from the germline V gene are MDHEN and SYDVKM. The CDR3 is CASSFPNQPQHF. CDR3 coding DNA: TGTGCCAGCAGTTTCCCTAATCAGCCCCAGCATTTT.

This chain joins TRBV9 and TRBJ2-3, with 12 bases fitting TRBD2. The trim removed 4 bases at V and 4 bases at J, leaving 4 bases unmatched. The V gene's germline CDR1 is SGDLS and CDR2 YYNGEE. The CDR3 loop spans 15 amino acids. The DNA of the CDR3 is TGTGCCAGCAGCATACTAGCGGGAGGTCCAGATACGCAGTATTTT. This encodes CASSILAGGPDTQYF.

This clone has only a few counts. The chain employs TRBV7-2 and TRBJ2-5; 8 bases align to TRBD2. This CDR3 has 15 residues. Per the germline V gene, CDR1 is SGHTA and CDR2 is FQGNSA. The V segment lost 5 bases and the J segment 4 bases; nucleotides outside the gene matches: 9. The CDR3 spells CASSTLAAVPETQYF. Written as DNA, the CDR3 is TGTGCCAGCAGCACACTAGCGGCAGTTCCAGAGACCCAGTACTTC.

CDR3 sequence reads: CASSISSYNEQFF. CDR3 sequence (DNA): TGCGCTAGTTCCATTAGCTCCTACAATGAGCAGTTCTTC. This chain uses TRBV5-1 with TRBJ2-1; the D is unclear. The CDR3 is made up of 13 amino acids. Germline CDR1 and CDR2: SGHRS and YFSETQ.

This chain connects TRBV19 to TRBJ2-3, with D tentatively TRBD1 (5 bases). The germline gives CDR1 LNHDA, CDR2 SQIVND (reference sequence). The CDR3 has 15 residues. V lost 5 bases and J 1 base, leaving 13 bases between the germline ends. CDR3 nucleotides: TGTGCCAGTAGTCCCCTCCAGGGCCGCACAGATACGCAGTATTTT. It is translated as CASSPLQGRTDTQYF.

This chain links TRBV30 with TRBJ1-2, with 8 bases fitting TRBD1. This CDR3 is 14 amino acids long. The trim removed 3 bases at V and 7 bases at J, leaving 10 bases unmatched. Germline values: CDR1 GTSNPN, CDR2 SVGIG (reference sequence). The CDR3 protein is CAWRQLDREGGYTF. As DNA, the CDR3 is TGTGCCTGGAGACAACTGGACAGGGAGGGTGGCTACACCTTC.

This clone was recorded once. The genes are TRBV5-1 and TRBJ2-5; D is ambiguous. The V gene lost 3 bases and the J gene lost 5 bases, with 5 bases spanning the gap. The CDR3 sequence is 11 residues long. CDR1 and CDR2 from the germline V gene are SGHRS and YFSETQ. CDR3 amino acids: CASSSSETQYF. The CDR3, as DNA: TGCGCCAGCAGCTCGAGCGAGACCCAGTACTTC.

In DNA, the CDR3 is TGTGCCATCAGCCACAACGCGGCCTCAACCTACGAGCAGTACTTC. Translating gives CAISHNAASTYEQYF. The V and J genes are TRBV10-3 and TRBJ2-7; D is undetermined. CDR3 length: 15 amino acids. Per the germline V gene, CDR1 is ENHRY and CDR2 is SYGVKD. V was cut by 6 bases and J by 2 bases, with 17 bases left in between.

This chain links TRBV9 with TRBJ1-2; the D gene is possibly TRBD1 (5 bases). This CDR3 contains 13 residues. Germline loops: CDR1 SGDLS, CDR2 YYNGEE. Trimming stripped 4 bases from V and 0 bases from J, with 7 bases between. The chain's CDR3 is CASSPDTNYGYTF. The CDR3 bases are TGTGCCAGCAGCCCGGACACTAACTATGGCTACACCTTC.

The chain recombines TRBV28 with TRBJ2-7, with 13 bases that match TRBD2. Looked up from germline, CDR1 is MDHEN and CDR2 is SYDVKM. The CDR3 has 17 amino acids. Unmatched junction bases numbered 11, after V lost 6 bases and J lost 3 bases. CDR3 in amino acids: CASSSGLAGAVGYEQYF. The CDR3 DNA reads TGTGCCAGCAGCTCCGGACTAGCGGGAGCGGTCGGCTACGAGCAGTACTTC.